This TCR beta chain originates from a study of T-cell reconstitution after alpha-beta-depleted transplantation in children. Regarding this clonotype: Its cognate antigen is unknown.

Germline CDR1 SGHDT, CDR2 YYEEEE. The CDR3 runs to 13 residues. V shed 3 bases and J 8 bases; nucleotides not matched to a gene: 7. Broader study findings: Some patients owed their high day-60 TCRbeta diversity to surviving recipient T cells and thymic progenitors. One year post-transplant, T-cell counts and diversity were largely derived from T cells produced anew. Expanded clones from the graft, numbering several hundred, reportedly supplied alpha-beta T cells about two months after transplant.

During its preparation, the TCRbeta library received unique molecular identifiers. MiXCR, run by TCRdb on the PCR reads, gives a single entry per CDR3 protein. Of around 440,000 distinct CDR3 sequences listed, roughly 15% are singletons. V gene TRBV5-6 combines with J gene TRBJ2-5; 7 positions match TRBD1. The sequencing used PBMCs, mostly from graft donor cells, collected 360 days after TCRalphabeta/CD19-depleted stem cell transplant. This clonotype originated in a boy in the first two years of life who had a stem cell transplant for Wiskott-Aldrich syndrome, so the T cells may come from the graft donor. The CDR3 loop reads CASSSTGAATQYF. The DNA of the CDR3 is TGTGCCAGCAGCTCTACAGGGGCCGCTACCCAGTACTTC.